This TCR beta chain was documented in a study of control samples from healthy donors and cancer patients. There are 13 residues in the CDR3. Germline V gives CDR1 SEHNR, CDR2 FQNEAQ (reference sequence). Deletions cut 5 bases from V and 4 bases from J, with 11 bases between. Generated by immunoSEQ multiplex PCR, the TCRdb table keeps only in-frame clones and is missing some. The sample carries around 80,000 clones, around 92% recorded once. Material for sequencing was blood. The source of this sequence is a man aged 50-59 years in good health. The rearrangement links TRBV7-9 to TRBJ1-1; D may be TRBD1 (6 bases). CDR3 loop: CASSLQGPTEAFF. The DNA of the CDR3 is TGTGCCAGCAGCCTACAGGGTCCCACTGAAGCTTTCTTT.